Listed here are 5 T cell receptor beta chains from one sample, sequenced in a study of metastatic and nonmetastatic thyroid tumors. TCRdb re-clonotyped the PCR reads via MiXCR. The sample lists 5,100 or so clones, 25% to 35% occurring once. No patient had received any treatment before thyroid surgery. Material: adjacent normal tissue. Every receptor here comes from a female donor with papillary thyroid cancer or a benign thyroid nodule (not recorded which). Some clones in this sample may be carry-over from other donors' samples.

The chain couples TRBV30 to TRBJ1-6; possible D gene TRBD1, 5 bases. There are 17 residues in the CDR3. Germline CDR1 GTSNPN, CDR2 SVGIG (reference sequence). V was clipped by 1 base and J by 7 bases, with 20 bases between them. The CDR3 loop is CAWSAGPGRGANSPLHF. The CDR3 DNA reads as TGTGCCTGGAGTGCTGGACCGGGTCGAGGGGCCAATTCACCCCTCCACTTT.

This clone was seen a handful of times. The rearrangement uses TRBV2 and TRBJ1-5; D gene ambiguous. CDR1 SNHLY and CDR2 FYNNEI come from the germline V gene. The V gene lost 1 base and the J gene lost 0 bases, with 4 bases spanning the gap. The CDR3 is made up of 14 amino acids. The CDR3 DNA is TGTGCCAGCAGTGAAGGCTATAGCAATCAGCCCCAGCATTTT. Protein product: CASSEGYSNQPQHF.

CDR3 coding DNA: TGTGCCAGCAGCCTGACTAGCCGGGAGACCCAGTACTTC. Its protein is CASSLTSRETQYF. This sequence joins TRBV14 and TRBJ2-5; 7 bases align to TRBD2. Germline V gene lookup returns CDR1 SGHDN and CDR2 FVKESK. The CDR3 loop spans 13 amino acids. The junction had 4 bases not matched to a gene; V was cut back by 4 bases and J by 5 bases.

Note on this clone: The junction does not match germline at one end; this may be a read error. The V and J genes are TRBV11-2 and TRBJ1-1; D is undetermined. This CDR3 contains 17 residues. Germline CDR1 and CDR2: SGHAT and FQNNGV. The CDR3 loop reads CASRLKGSTVANTEGFF. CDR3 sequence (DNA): TGTGCCAGCAGATTAAAAGGGTCCACGGTAGCGAACACTGAAGGTTTCTTT.

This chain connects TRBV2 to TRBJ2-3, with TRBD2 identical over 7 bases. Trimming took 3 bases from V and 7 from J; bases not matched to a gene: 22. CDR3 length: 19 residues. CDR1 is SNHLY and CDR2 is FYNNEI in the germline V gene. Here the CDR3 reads CASSESHRRLALGPYTQYF. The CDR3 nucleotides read TGTGCCAGCAGTGAGAGCCACCGTAGACTAGCCCTCGGCCCGTATACGCAGTATTTT.